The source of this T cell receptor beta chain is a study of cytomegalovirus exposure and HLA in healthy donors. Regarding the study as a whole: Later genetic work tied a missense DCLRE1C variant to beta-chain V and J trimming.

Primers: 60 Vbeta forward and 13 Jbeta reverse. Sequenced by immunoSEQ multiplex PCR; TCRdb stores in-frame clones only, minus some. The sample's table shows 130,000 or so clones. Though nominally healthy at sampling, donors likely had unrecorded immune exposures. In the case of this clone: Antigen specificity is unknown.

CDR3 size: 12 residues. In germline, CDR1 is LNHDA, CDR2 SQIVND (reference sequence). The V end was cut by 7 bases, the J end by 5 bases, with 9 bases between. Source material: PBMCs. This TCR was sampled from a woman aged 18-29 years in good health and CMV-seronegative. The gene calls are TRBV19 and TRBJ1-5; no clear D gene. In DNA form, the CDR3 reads TGTGCCAGTAATGCCGGGGATCAGCCCCAGCATTTT. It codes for CASNAGDQPQHF. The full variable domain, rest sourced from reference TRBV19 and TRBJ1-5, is DGGITQSPKYLFRKEGQNVTLSCEQNLNHDAMYWYRQDPGQGLRLIYYSQIVNDFQKGDIAEGYSVSREKKESFPLTVTSAQKNPTAFYLCASNAGDQPQHFGDGTRLSIL.